This is a list of T cell receptor beta chains from one sample in a study of blood T cell repertoires in COVID-19. Profiling relied on immunoSEQ multiplex PCR, and the TCRdb table lists in-frame clones only, not all of them. This sample has over 300,000 clones; about 90% occur once, and the top ten carry under 6.5%. Sequenced material: PBMCs or T cells enriched from blood (not recorded which). The origin of the receptors is a woman in her thirties who had recovered from COVID-19. The CDR3 runs from the conserved cysteine through the conserved F or W. D genes are given only for firm matches. Clone size is stated in some rows and not others, as once, few, many or a class when expanded.

D gene,clone size,J gene,CDR3 length,V gene,CDR3 DNA,CDR3 protein
TRBD1,NA,TRBJ1-2,16,TRBV2,TGTGCCAACCGAAGGGACAGGGTTTTTGCGGACTATGGCTACACCTTC,CANRRDRVFADYGYTF
NA,NA,TRBJ1-4,13,TRBV10-3,TGTGCTACGGGGGAGAGGGGTCGGGAAAAACTGTTTTTT,CATGERGREKLFF
NA,NA,TRBJ1-1,14,TRBV30,TGTGCCTGGACCCTCTCAGGAGGAAGCACTGAAGCTTTCTTT,CAWTLSGGSTEAFF
NA,NA,TRBJ1-1,12,TRBV19,TGTGCCAGTAGCCACGGGTGGACTGAAGCTTTCTTT,CASSHGWTEAFF
NA,NA,TRBJ1-3,15,TRBV9,TGTGCCAGCAGCGTAGTGGGCAGGGGTGGAAACACCATATATTTT,CASSVVGRGGNTIYF
NA,once,TRBJ1-2,13,TRBV5-4,TGTGCCACTTACGGGACTGATAACTATGGCTACACCTTC,CATYGTDNYGYTF
TRBD1,NA,TRBJ1-6,15,TRBV6-1,TGTGCCAGCAGTGAATGGGGACAGTTGAATTCACCCCTCCACTTT,CASSEWGQLNSPLHF
TRBD1,NA,TRBJ2-3,17,TRBV18,TGTGCCAGCTCACCACTAGGACAGGGGGCCCTAAGGGATACGCAGTATTTT,CASSPLGQGALRDTQYF
NA,NA,TRBJ1-3,16,TRBV2,TGTGCCAGCAGGGTGGGGAGGTCGCTCTCTGGAAACACCATATATTTT,CASRVGRSLSGNTIYF
TRBD2,few,TRBJ2-1,16,TRBV19,TGTGCCAGTAGTGTGTCTGGCGGGGGGTCCGACAATGAGCAGTTCTTC,CASSVSGGGSDNEQFF
TRBD1,NA,TRBJ1-1,15,TRBV6-1,TGTGCCAGCAGTGAAGGGAGAGAGGGGCGGAGGGACAGACAATTT,CASSEGREGRRDRQF
NA,few,TRBJ2-1,14,TRBV19,TGTGCCAGTAGTATGGTAACAGGGCGCAATGAGCAGTTCTTC,CASSMVTGRNEQFF
TRBD1,NA,TRBJ1-2,14,TRBV5-5,TGTGCCAGCAGCACGACAGGGGTCGTCTATGGCTACACCTTC,CASSTTGVVYGYTF
TRBD2,once,TRBJ2-5,17,TRBV5-6,TGTGCCAGCAGCTCCAGACTAGCGGGGGGGACCCGGGAGACCCAGTACTTC,CASSSRLAGGTRETQYF
TRBD1,NA,TRBJ1-2,14,TRBV18,TGTGCCAGCTGGGGACAGGGCGTCAGCTATGGCTACACCTTC,CASWGQGVSYGYTF
NA,NA,TRBJ1-1,14,TRBV6-6,TGTGCCAGCACACTTGGCCGGGGGAAGGCCGAAGCTTTCTTT,CASTLGRGKAEAFF
TRBD1,NA,TRBJ1-1,13,TRBV30,TGTGCCTGGAGTTACAGGGGGAACACTGAAGCTTTCTTT,CAWSYRGNTEAFF
TRBD1,NA,TRBJ1-2,14,TRBV5-1,TGCGCCAGCAGCTTAGGACAGGATGGAAGTGGCTACACCTTC,CASSLGQDGSGYTF
NA,NA,TRBJ2-1,13,TRBV5-1,TGCGCCAGCAGCGGGGCAGGGGTCAATGAGCAGTTCTTC,CASSGAGVNEQFF
NA,once,TRBJ1-6,15,TRBV11-2,TGTGCCAGCAGCTTAGGTTCAGGGTGGGATTCACCCCTCCACTTT,CASSLGSGWDSPLHF
NA,NA,TRBJ1-5,14,TRBV19,TGTGCCAGTAGTATGGGGGGTAGCAATCAGCCCCAGCATTTT,CASSMGGSNQPQHF
TRBD2,once,TRBJ2-5,15,TRBV6-5,TGTGCCAGCAGCCAACCAGGGACTAGCAGAAAGACCCAGTACTTC,CASSQPGTSRKTQYF
NA,once,TRBJ1-5,13,TRBV2,TGTGCCAGCAGACCCGGGACAAATCAGCCCCAGCATTTT,CASRPGTNQPQHF
NA,NA,TRBJ2-3,13,TRBV9,TGTGCCAGCAGTGGGGGGACTACAGATACGCAGTATTTT,CASSGGTTDTQYF
NA,few,TRBJ2-5,14,TRBV10-3,TGTGCCATCAGTGATAGAGCGCCACAAGAGACCCAGTACTTC,CAISDRAPQETQYF
NA,NA,TRBJ1-4,13,TRBV11-3,TGTGCCAGCTGGGCAGGGATGGGTGAAAAACTGTTTTTT,CASWAGMGEKLFF
NA,few,TRBJ1-2,16,TRBV18,TGTGCCAGCTCACAAGAAGCGGGGTCCTTAGTCTATGGCTACACCTTC,CASSQEAGSLVYGYTF
NA,NA,TRBJ1-1,15,TRBV7-2,TGTGCCAGCAGCTTAGTGGCAGGGATGAACACTGAAGCTTTCTTT,CASSLVAGMNTEAFF
NA,NA,TRBJ1-2,14,TRBV3-1/TRBV3-2,TGTGCCAGCAGCCTCGACGGCAGGGCCCATGGCTACACCTTC,CASSLDGRAHGYTF
TRBD1,NA,TRBJ2-7,16,TRBV27,TGTGCCAGCAGTCCCCGACTGGGGACAGGGGTCGGGGAGCAGTACTTC,CASSPRLGTGVGEQYF
NA,NA,TRBJ1-1,15,TRBV5-4,TGTGCCAGCAGCTTTGACCGGGGATTAGGCACTGAAGCTTTCTTT,CASSFDRGLGTEAFF
TRBD1,NA,TRBJ1-2,13,TRBV25-1,TGTGCCAGCAGTGGTACAGGGGGCCATGGCTACACCTTC,CASSGTGGHGYTF
NA,NA,TRBJ2-7,12,TRBV18,TGTGCCAGCTCACCCAAGTCGGACGAGCAGTACTTC,CASSPKSDEQYF
TRBD1,NA,TRBJ1-2,14,TRBV30,TGTGCCTGGACGACCGGACAGGCTAACTATGGCTACACCTTC,CAWTTGQANYGYTF
TRBD2,NA,TRBJ2-5,15,TRBV9,TGTGCCAGCAGTCCAACTAGCGGGGGTGGGGAGACCCAGTACTTC,CASSPTSGGGETQYF
NA,once,TRBJ2-7,16,TRBV11-2,TGTGCCAGCAGCTGGACTACTCTCGCGATGGGATACGAGCAGTACTTC,CASSWTTLAMGYEQYF
NA,NA,TRBJ1-1,19,TRBV5-4,TGTGCCAGCAGCTTGGATCTCGCCCCAGGGTCGTGGGGGGGGACTGAAGCTTTCTTT,CASSLDLAPGSWGGTEAFF
TRBD1,few,TRBJ2-7,14,TRBV3-1/TRBV3-2,TGTGCCAGCAGCCAGGGGACAGGGACCTACGAGCAGTACTTC,CASSQGTGTYEQYF
NA,NA,TRBJ1-3,14,TRBV18,TGTGCCAGCTCACCTGGGGGCTCGGGGAACACCATATATTTT,CASSPGGSGNTIYF
TRBD1,NA,TRBJ2-2,16,TRBV6-1,TGTGCCAGCAGTGAACTACAGGGGGCCTTAGCCGGGGAGCTGTTTTTT,CASSELQGALAGELFF
NA,NA,TRBJ1-5,15,TRBV19,TGTGCCAGTAGTATAGATTCAGGGGACCATCAGCCCCAGCATTTT,CASSIDSGDHQPQHF
NA,few,TRBJ1-1,15,TRBV10-2,TGCGCCAGCAGTGAGTCCTGGCAGTCAGTGACTGAAGCTTTCTTT,CASSESWQSVTEAFF
NA,NA,TRBJ1-2,15,TRBV9,TGTGCCAGCAGCGTAGACCCAACTGTGGACTATGGCTACACCTTC,CASSVDPTVDYGYTF
TRBD1,NA,TRBJ2-7,14,TRBV7-9,TGTGCCAGCCTGGGACAGGCGAGCTCCTACGAGCAGTACTTC,CASLGQASSYEQYF
NA,NA,TRBJ1-2,13,TRBV12-3/TRBV12-4,TGTGCCAGCAGTTTGCAGGGGTGGGGTGGCTACACCTTC,CASSLQGWGGYTF
TRBD1,NA,TRBJ1-1,17,TRBV9,TGTGCCAGCAGCGTACGTCGGGACAGCCTTGTGAACACTGAAGCTTTCTTT,CASSVRRDSLVNTEAFF
NA,NA,TRBJ1-2,14,TRBV11-2,TGTGCCAGCAGCTCCGGCAGGGATAACTATGGCTACACCTTC,CASSSGRDNYGYTF
NA,NA,TRBJ1-4,15,TRBV30,TGTGCCTGGGCTCAGGAGGCTGGGATTCATGAAAAACTGTTTTTT,CAWAQEAGIHEKLFF
TRBD2,NA,TRBJ2-7,15,TRBV19,TGTGCCAGCGGGACTAGCGGGTCGGGGGCCTACGAGCAGTACTTC,CASGTSGSGAYEQYF
NA,once,TRBJ2-5,14,TRBV30,TGTGCCTGGAGAGTTCGGGGGATCCAAGAGACCCAGTACTTC,CAWRVRGIQETQYF
TRBD2,NA,TRBJ2-5,21,TRBV18,TGTGCCAGCTCACCCAACCTCCCGGGGTTGCGGGGGGCCGAAGTCCAAGAGACCCAGTACTTC,CASSPNLPGLRGAEVQETQYF
NA,NA,TRBJ1-2,15,TRBV5-1,TGCGCCAGCAGCTTGACGGTACTACAAAACTATGGCTACACCTTC,CASSLTVLQNYGYTF
NA,NA,TRBJ1-1,15,TRBV4-3,TGCGCCAGCAGCCAAGATTCGGGGGGCAACACTGAAGCTTTCTTT,CASSQDSGGNTEAFF
NA,NA,TRBJ1-1,16,TRBV9,TGTGCCAGCAGCGTAGATGCCGGGAGTGGAGGCACTGAAGCTTTCTTT,CASSVDAGSGGTEAFF
TRBD2,NA,TRBJ2-5,15,TRBV9,TGTGCCAGCAGCCCTGGGACTAGCGGGGGCGAGACCCAGTACTTC,CASSPGTSGGETQYF